What follows are 7 T cell receptor beta chains derived from one specimen sequenced in a study of T cell responses to AZD1222 COVID-19 vaccine. Sequencing used immunoSEQ multiplex PCR; TCRdb keeps in-frame clones, though not all of them. The sample shows roughly 180,000 clones, around 87% of them seen only once. Sample: peripheral blood, taken on day 0 of AZD1222 vaccination. These TCRs come from an adult in good health.

The J gene is TRBJ2-7, the V gene TRBV6-5; the D gene could be TRBD1 or TRBD2 (5 bases each). In germline, CDR1 is MNHEY, CDR2 SVGAGI. The ends were cut back, 4 bases at V and 6 bases at J, with 22 bases in the middle. CDR3 length: 16 residues. The chain's CDR3 is CASSSRLPGPQGEQYF. The CDR3 bases are TGTGCCAGCAGTTCCCGGCTGCCGGGACCCCAAGGCGAGCAGTACTTC.

J is TRBJ1-2 and V is TRBV28, with D uncertain. Germline V gene lookup returns CDR1 MDHEN and CDR2 SYDVKM. V was cut by 4 bases and J by 8 bases, with 17 bases left in between. This CDR3 region has 14 residues. CDR3 loop: CASSSPAGGRGYTF. The CDR3 DNA follows: TGTGCCAGCAGTTCCCCTGCGGGTGGAAGGGGCTACACCTTC.

In its sample, this clone was seen a few times. CDR3 coding DNA: TGTGCCAGCAGCCTACTATCACAGGCATATAGCAATCAGCCCCAGCATTTT. The encoded protein is CASSLLSQAYSNQPQHF. This sequence joins TRBV28 and TRBJ1-5, with D possibly matching TRBD1 (5 bases). V dropped 6 bases and J dropped 0 bases, with 18 bases sitting between them. The CDR3 length is 17 residues. CDR1 and CDR2 from the germline V gene are MDHEN and SYDVKM.

The chain uses TRBV7-2 and TRBJ1-1, with 7 bases lining up with TRBD1. Germline-derived CDR1 and CDR2 are SGHTA and FQGNSA. This CDR3 is built from 14 residues. The ends lost 4 bases at V and 6 bases at J; junction bases unmatched: 8. The CDR3 nucleotides read TGTGCCAGCAGCTACCACAGGGGACGGGCTGAAGCTTTCTTT. It translates to CASSYHRGRAEAFF. The complete variable domain, with remaining parts taken from reference TRBV7-2 and TRBJ1-1, reads GAGVSQSPSNKVTEKGKDVELRCDPISGHTALYWYRQSLGQGLEFLIYFQGNSAPDKSGLPSDRFSAERTGGSVSTLTIQRTQQEDSAVYLCASSYHRGRAEAFFGQGTRLTVV.

V and J are TRBV5-1 and TRBJ2-7; TRBD2 aligns across 9 bases. There are 14 residues in the CDR3. Germline loops: CDR1 SGHRS, CDR2 YFSETQ. The J segment lost 7 bases and the V segment lost 3 bases, leaving 8 bases of the junction unmatched. The CDR3 reads CASSSAGGVSEQYF. The CDR3 DNA reads as TGCGCCAGCAGCTCCGCGGGAGGGGTTTCTGAGCAGTACTTC.

V usage is TRBV27 and J usage is TRBJ2-7, with TRBD1 matching 7 bases. Trimming took 3 bases from V and 3 from J; bases not matched to a gene: 5. Germline loops: CDR1 MNHEY, CDR2 SMNVEV (reference sequence). The CDR3 totals 14 residues. CDR3 sequence (DNA): TGTGCCAGCAGTTTTCACGCAGGGGGCTACGAGCAGTACTTC. It encodes CASSFHAGGYEQYF.

The genes are TRBV21-1 and TRBJ2-1; the table's D call TRBD1 went unverified against the DNA. TRBV21-1 is an annotated pseudogene. The CDR3 consists of 16 residues. The DNA of the CDR3 is TGTGCCAGCCAACCCACCTGGGCAGGGGCGTACAATGAGCAGTTCTTC. This encodes CASQPTWAGAYNEQFF.